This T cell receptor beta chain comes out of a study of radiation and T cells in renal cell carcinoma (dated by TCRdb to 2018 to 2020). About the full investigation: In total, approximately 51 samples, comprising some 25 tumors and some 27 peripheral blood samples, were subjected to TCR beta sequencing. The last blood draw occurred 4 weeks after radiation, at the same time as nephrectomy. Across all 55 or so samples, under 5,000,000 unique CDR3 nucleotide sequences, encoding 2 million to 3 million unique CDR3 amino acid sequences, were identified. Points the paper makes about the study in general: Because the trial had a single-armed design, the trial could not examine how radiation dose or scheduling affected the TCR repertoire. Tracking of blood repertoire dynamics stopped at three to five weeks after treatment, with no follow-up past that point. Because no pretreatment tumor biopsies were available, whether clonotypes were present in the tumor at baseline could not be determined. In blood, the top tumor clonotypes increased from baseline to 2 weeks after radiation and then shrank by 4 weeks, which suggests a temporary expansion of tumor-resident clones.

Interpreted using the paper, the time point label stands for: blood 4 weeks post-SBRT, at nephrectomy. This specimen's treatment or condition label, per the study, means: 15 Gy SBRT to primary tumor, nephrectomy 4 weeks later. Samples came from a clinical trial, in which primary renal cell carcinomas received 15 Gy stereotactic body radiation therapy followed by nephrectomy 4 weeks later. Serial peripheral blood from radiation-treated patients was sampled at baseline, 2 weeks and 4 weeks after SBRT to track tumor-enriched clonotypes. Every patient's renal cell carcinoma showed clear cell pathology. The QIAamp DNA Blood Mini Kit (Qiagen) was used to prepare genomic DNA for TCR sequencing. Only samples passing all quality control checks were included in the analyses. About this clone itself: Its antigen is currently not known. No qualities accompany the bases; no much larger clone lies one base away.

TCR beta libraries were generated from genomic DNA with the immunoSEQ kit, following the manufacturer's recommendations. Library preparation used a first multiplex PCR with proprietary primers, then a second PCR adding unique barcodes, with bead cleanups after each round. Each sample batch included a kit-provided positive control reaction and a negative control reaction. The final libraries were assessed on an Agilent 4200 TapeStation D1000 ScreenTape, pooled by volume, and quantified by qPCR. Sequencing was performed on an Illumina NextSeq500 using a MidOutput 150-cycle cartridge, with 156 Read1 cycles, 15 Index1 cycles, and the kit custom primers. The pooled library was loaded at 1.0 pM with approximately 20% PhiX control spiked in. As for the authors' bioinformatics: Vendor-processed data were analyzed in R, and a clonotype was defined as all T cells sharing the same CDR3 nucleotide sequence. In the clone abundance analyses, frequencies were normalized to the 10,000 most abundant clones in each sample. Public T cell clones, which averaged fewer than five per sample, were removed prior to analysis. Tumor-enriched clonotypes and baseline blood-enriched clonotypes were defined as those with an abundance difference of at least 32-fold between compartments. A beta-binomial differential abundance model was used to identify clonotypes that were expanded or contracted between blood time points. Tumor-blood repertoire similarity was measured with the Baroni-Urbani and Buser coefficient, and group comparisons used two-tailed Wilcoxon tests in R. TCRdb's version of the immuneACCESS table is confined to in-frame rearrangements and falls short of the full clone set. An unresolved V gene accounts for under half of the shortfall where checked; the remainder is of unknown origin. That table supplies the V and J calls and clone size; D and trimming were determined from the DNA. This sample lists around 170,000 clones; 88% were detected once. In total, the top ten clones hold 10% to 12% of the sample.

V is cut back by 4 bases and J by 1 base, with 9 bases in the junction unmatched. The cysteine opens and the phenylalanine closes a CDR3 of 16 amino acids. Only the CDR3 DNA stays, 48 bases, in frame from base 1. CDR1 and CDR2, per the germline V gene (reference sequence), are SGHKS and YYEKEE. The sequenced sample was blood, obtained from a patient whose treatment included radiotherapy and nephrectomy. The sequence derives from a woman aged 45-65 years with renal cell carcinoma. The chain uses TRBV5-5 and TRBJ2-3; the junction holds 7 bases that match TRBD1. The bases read TGTGCCAGCAGCCCAAGGACAGGAATGGGCACAGATACGCAGTATTTT. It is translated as CASSPRTGMGTDTQYF.